Shown below are 18 T cell receptor beta chains from a single sample sequenced in a study of blood T cell repertoires in COVID-19. The assay was immunoSEQ multiplex PCR, and TCRdb's table has in-frame clones only and misses some. The profile shows 250,000 to 350,000 clones, about 90% of them singletons. The sample comprised PBMCs or T cells enriched from blood (not recorded which). The receptors were gathered from a woman under 30 with acute COVID-19.

The chain links TRBV6-5 to TRBJ1-5; D is ambiguous. CDR1 MNHEY and CDR2 SVGAGI come from the germline V gene. The CDR3 runs to 13 residues. V dropped 6 bases and J dropped 2 bases, with 8 bases sitting between them. The CDR3 loop reads CASRSGGNQPQHF. The CDR3 coding sequence is TGTGCCAGCAGGTCCGGAGGCAATCAGCCCCAGCATTTT.

The V and J genes are TRBV29-1 and TRBJ1-1; 8 bases match TRBD1. CDR1 and CDR2 (germline): SQVTM, ANQGSEA. The ends lost 5 bases at V and 5 bases at J; junction bases unmatched: 7. This CDR3 has 13 residues. CDR3 region: CSVLQGAGTEAFF. CDR3 nucleotide sequence: TGCAGCGTTTTGCAGGGGGCCGGGACTGAAGCTTTCTTT.

This clone was seen once. The chain carries TRBV28 and TRBJ2-1; 10 bases are a match to TRBD2. The germline gives CDR1 MDHEN, CDR2 SYDVKM. V shed 6 bases, J shed 3 bases, and the junction held 2 bases outside the gene matches. This CDR3 is built from 14 residues. This CDR3 reads CASSLAGVYNEQFF. The CDR3 DNA sequence: TGTGCCAGCAGCCTAGCGGGGGTCTACAATGAGCAGTTCTTC. The whole variable domain, filled in from reference TRBV28 and TRBJ2-1, reads DVKVTQSSRYLVKRTGEKVFLECVQDMDHENMFWYRQDPGLGLRLIYFSYDVKMKEKGDIPEGYSVSREKKERFSLILESASTNQTSMYLCASSLAGVYNEQFFGPGTRLTVL.

The chain carries TRBV9 and TRBJ1-3; 11 bases fit TRBD1. V shed 4 bases and J 5 bases; nucleotides not matched to a gene: 11. The CDR3 is 17 residues long. CDR1 is SGDLS and CDR2 is YYNGEE in the germline V gene. CDR3 coding DNA: TGTGCCAGCAGCTCAGCCCTGGACAGGGGGCATAGAAACACCATATATTTT. Translation gives CASSSALDRGHRNTIYF.

The rearrangement links TRBV19 to TRBJ2-1; D might be TRBD2 (5 bases). V was cut by 5 bases and J by 0 bases, with 14 bases left in between. The CDR3 consists of 16 residues. Germline V lookup: CDR1 LNHDA, CDR2 SQIVND (reference sequence). CDR3 loop: CASSSLGLSSYNEQFF. For the CDR3, the DNA is TGTGCCAGTAGTTCCCTCGGACTTAGCTCCTACAATGAGCAGTTCTTC.

This clone was observed at least ten times. This sequence joins TRBV5-1 and TRBJ2-7; D unresolved. Trimming removed 0 bases from V and 2 bases from J, with 15 bases in between. The CDR3 is made up of 16 amino acids. Germline V gene sequence: CDR1 SGHRS, CDR2 YFSETQ. The CDR3 DNA sequence: TGCGCCAGCAGCTTGGGCTCAAACCTAATACCCTACGAGCAGTACTTC. Protein: CASSLGSNLIPYEQYF.

The rearrangement uses TRBV7-6 and TRBJ2-1; D not resolved. The germline V gene has CDR1 SGHVS and CDR2 FNYEAQ. This CDR3 contains 17 residues. Between the trimmed V and J ends, which lost 0 bases and 0 bases, there was a span of 12 bases. The CDR3 DNA is TGTGCCAGCAGCTTAGCGATTCCGCGGAGCTCCTACAATGAGCAGTTCTTC. It is translated as CASSLAIPRSSYNEQFF.

J is TRBJ2-3 and V is TRBV2; TRBD1 matches at 7 bases. The germline V gene encodes CDR1 SNHLY and CDR2 FYNNEI. Trimming cost V 8 bases and J 2 bases; bases outside gene matches: 22. This CDR3 is built from 19 residues. CDR3 in DNA: TGTGCCAGCGAGGGGGTTTTGGTTTGGCAGGGGGTGATCACAGATACGCAGTATTTT. Protein sequence: CASEGVLVWQGVITDTQYF.

The chain uses TRBV27 and TRBJ1-2; the D gene is possibly TRBD1 (6 bases). Germline lookup yields CDR1 MNHEY and CDR2 SMNVEV (reference sequence). V was clipped by 6 bases and J by 4 bases, with 6 bases between them. The CDR3 length is 11 residues. The CDR3 region is CASRDSYGYTF. Written as DNA, the CDR3 is TGTGCCAGCAGGGACAGCTATGGCTACACCTTC.

The chain uses TRBV11-2 and TRBJ1-2, with D uncertain. Germline V CDR1 and CDR2: SGHAT, FQNNGV. The CDR3 covers 13 residues. Trimming stripped 1 base from V and 2 bases from J, with 5 bases between. The chain's CDR3 is CASSLAGNYGYTF. CDR3 DNA: TGTGCCAGCAGCTTAGCCGGGAACTATGGCTACACCTTC.

In its sample, this clone was seen once. V is TRBV27 and J is TRBJ2-3; 7 nucleotides match TRBD2. V shed 3 bases, J shed 0 bases, and the junction held 3 bases outside the gene matches. CDR3 length: 15 residues. Germline assignment: CDR1 MNHEY and CDR2 SMNVEV (reference sequence). The CDR3 reads CASSFSGSSTDTQYF. Here the CDR3 DNA reads TGTGCCAGCAGTTTTAGCGGGTCTAGCACAGATACGCAGTATTTT.

This sequence joins TRBV2 and TRBJ2-7, with 7 nucleotides matching TRBD2. J lost 5 bases, V lost 4 bases, and 5 bases had no gene match. Germline-derived CDR1 and CDR2 are SNHLY and FYNNEI. The CDR3 extends over 13 amino acids. Written as DNA, the CDR3 is TGTGCCAGCAGTGGACTGGGAGGGAACGAGCAGTACTTC. It translates to CASSGLGGNEQYF.

The CDR3 loop reads CASSLTTAQPQHF. The CDR3 coding sequence is TGTGCCAGCAGTTTAACGACAGCTCAGCCCCAGCATTTT. The gene calls are TRBV27 and TRBJ1-5; tentative D call: TRBD1 (5 bases). The CDR3 runs to 13 residues. V gave up 2 bases and J gave up 6 bases, with 8 bases separating them. CDR1 is MNHEY and CDR2 is SMNVEV in the germline V gene (reference sequence).

This clone has a handful of counts. The genes are TRBV11-3 and TRBJ2-7; tentatively, D is TRBD2 (6 bases). The CDR3 has 15 amino acids. Trimming pared 5 bases from V and 0 bases from J, leaving 14 bases between. CDR1 is SGHNT, CDR2 YENEEA, per germline. The CDR3 protein is CASSETRGVSYEQYF. The CDR3 nucleotides read TGTGCCAGCAGCGAAACCCGCGGGGTCTCCTACGAGCAGTACTTC.

The chain employs TRBV7-9 and TRBJ2-5; 8 bases match TRBD2. V was pared by 2 bases and J by 2 bases, with 7 bases of the junction left unmatched. The CDR3 totals 16 residues. Per the germline V gene, CDR1 is SEHNR and CDR2 is FQNEAQ (reference sequence). Here the CDR3 reads CASSLFPTSAQETQYF. The CDR3 region has the DNA TGTGCCAGCAGCTTATTCCCGACTAGCGCGCAAGAGACCCAGTACTTC.

This clone has just one count. This rearrangement joins TRBV10-1 to TRBJ1-1; 10 bases match TRBD1. CDR1 is WNHNN, CDR2 SYGVQD, per germline (reference sequence). The CDR3 covers 15 residues. The V segment lost 0 bases and the J segment 3 bases; nucleotides outside the gene matches: 1. CDR3 sequence (DNA): TGCGCCAGCAGTGAGTCGGGGACAGGGGACACTGAAGCTTTCTTT. Translated, it gives CASSESGTGDTEAFF.

CDR3 sequence: CASSPEVSYNSPLHF. The CDR3 nucleotides read TGTGCCAGCAGCCCTGAGGTCTCCTATAATTCACCCCTCCACTTT. This chain joins TRBV7-6 and TRBJ1-6; D is ambiguous. The germline CDR1 and CDR2 sequences are SGHVS and FNYEAQ. Trimming pared 5 bases from V and 0 bases from J, leaving 8 bases between. The CDR3 spans 15 residues.

The chain uses TRBV6-5 and TRBJ1-1; 10 bases are shared with TRBD1. Germline lookup yields CDR1 MNHEY and CDR2 SVGAGI. After removal of 5 bases from V and 5 bases from J, the junction contained 8 bases not matched to a gene. The length of the CDR3 is 15 residues. The CDR3 sequence is CASSPRTGGRTEAFF. The CDR3 DNA reads TGTGCCAGCAGTCCACGGACAGGGGGACGAACTGAAGCTTTCTTT.